The 3 T cell receptor beta chains in this list originate from one sample, sequenced in a study of blood T cells in healthy people across ages. Combining a sample-barcoded 5' primer with a J-beta primer mix, a second PCR ran for roughly 6 to 12 cycles. TCRdb used MiXCR to reprocess the 5' RACE reads, holding one entry per CDR3 protein. The sample includes 1.5 million to 1.8 million distinct CDR3 sequences, 40% to 45% seen only once; the top ten take roughly 3.7%. Source material: blood. The receptors stem from a woman aged 18-30 years in good health.

The table lists this clonotype with a few counts. At one end the junction does not follow the germline gene, possibly because of a read error. The chain uses TRBV4-3 and TRBJ2-6; TRBD1 or TRBD2 may be the D gene (5 bases each). Germline CDR1 reads LGHNA; CDR2 reads YSLEER. The CDR3 loop spans 16 amino acids. CDR3: CASSQVLGVGANVLTF. The CDR3, as DNA: TGCGCCAGTAGCCAAGTTTTGGGGGTCGGGGCCAACGTCCTGACTTTC.

The rearrangement joins TRBV27 to TRBJ1-2; unclear D gene. Trimming pared 0 bases from V and 4 bases from J, leaving 15 bases between. Germline CDR1 MNHEY, CDR2 SMNVEV (reference sequence). CDR3 length equals 16 residues. The CDR3 DNA is TGTGCCAGCAGTTTATCGAGCCGACTGGGGAGCTATGGCTACACCTTC. Translation: CASSLSSRLGSYGYTF.

This clonotype turned up a few times. This chain links TRBV12-3 or TRBV12-4 with TRBJ2-4; 7 bases match TRBD2. V trimming: 6 bases; J trimming: 5 bases; junction bases outside the gene matches: 4. The CDR3 loop spans 13 amino acids. The CDR3 sequence: CASRSGAQNIQYF. DNA of the CDR3: TGTGCCAGCAGGAGCGGGGCCCAAAACATTCAGTACTTC.